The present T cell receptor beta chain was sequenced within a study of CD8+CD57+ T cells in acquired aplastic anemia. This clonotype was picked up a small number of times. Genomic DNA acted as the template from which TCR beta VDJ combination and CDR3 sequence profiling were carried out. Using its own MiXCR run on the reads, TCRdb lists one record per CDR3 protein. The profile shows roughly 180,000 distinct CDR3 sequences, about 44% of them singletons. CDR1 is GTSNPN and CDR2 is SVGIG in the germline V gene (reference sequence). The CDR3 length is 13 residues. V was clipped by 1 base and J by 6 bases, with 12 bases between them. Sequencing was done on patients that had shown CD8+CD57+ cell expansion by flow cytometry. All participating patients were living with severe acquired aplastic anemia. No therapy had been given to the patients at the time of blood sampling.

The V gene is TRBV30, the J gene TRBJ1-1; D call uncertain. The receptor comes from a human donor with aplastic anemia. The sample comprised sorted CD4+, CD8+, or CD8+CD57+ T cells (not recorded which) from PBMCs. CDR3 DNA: TGTGCCTGGAGTGCGGGGAGGGCCGCTGAAGCTTTCTTT. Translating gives CAWSAGRAAEAFF.